The clone carrying this T cell receptor (beta chain) was seen a handful of times. Its antigen is still unknown. This entry is derived from a study of vaccination and CD4 T cells after COVID-19. Study summary: Investigators stimulated cells with overlapping spike peptides drawn from SARS-CoV-2, HCoV-NL63, HCoV-OC43 and HCoV-229E.

Treatment defined: roughly 10-day PBMC culture with coronavirus spike peptide pools or control peptides (ViraFEST assay). TCR sequencing followed the expansion of antigen-specific T cells with peptide pools in ViraFEST. Whole-study findings and limits: Convalescent patients' vaccine-specific clones were spike mono-reactive in 304 of 307 cases.

At the Johns Hopkins FTIC core, DNA taken from cultured CD4+ T cells was sequenced by way of the Oncomine TCR Beta short-read assay. Genomic DNA was drawn out of CD4+ T cells grown in culture. One entry per CDR3 protein results from TCRdb running MiXCR on the PCR reads. The sample comprises roughly 13,000 distinct CDR3 sequences, roughly 50% of which are singletons, and around 15% rests with the top ten. With 6 bases clipped from V and 7 bases from J, the junction kept 12 bases outside the gene matches. The CDR3 has 15 amino acids. Germline V gene data show CDR1 as MNHNS and CDR2 as SASEGT. The chain links TRBV6-1 to TRBJ2-1; 7 bases agree with TRBD2. Input material: CD4+ T cells from blood, cultured in vitro. The source is a human donor who had recovered from COVID-19. The CDR3 bases are TGTGCCAGCAGGGAACCCCTCACGGGAGGAAATGAGCAGTTCTTC. Translating gives CASREPLTGGNEQFF.